The source of this TCR beta chain is a study of shared clonotypes between healthy human individuals. Turning to the study itself: Researchers drew samples from two women and a few men aged 18 to 49. Researchers assigned three CD4 naive, three CD4 memory, two CD8 naive and one CD8 memory plate to each donor.

The length of the CDR3 is 12 residues. Between the trimmed V and J ends, which lost 4 bases and 5 bases, there was a span of 8 bases. Germline assignment: CDR1 SNHLY and CDR2 FYNNEI. Assay: immunoSEQ multiplex PCR; the TCRdb copy retains only in-frame clones and omits some. The sample consists of some 1 million clones, roughly 75% of them appearing once. Healthy HIV-negative adults without recent acute infections or vaccinations served as donors. Those who donated, Caucasian adults without exception, all lived in Nashville, Tennessee. As to this clone: The sample carries other DNA sequences with the same CDR3.

The chain uses TRBV2 and TRBJ2-5; the D gene is possibly TRBD1 (5 bases). This TCR was recovered from a man between 18 and 35 years old in good health. Material: memory CD4+ T cells sorted from blood. The subset denotes: CD45RA-negative fraction. The CDR3 protein is CASSGQQETQYF. The CDR3 DNA follows: TGTGCCAGCAGTGGACAGCAGGAGACCCAGTACTTC.